The 10 T cell receptor beta chains in this list originate from one sample, sequenced in a study of PD-1 blockade in classical Hodgkin lymphoma. Time point: cycle 4 day 1 (C4D1), after five to seven weeks of nivolumab. Brentuximab vedotin exposure varied among the patients, all of whom had relapsed after autologous stem cell transplantation. Sequencing used immunoSEQ multiplex PCR; TCRdb keeps in-frame clones, though not all of them. Of roughly 20,000 clones listed, over 70% are singletons. The sequences come from peripheral blood mononuclear cells (PBMCs), collected before the fourth cycle of nivolumab. These TCRs come from a human donor with classical Hodgkin lymphoma.

The V and J genes are TRBV19 and TRBJ2-1; D perhaps matches TRBD1 (6 bases). V was clipped by 5 bases and J by 7 bases, with 18 bases between them. Germline V lookup: CDR1 LNHDA, CDR2 SQIVND (reference sequence). CDR3 length equals 15 residues. CDR3 amino acids: CASSHTGLSKNEQFF. The CDR3 bases are TGTGCCAGTAGTCACACAGGGTTAAGTAAGAATGAGCAGTTCTTC.

The V call is TRBV5-1, the J call TRBJ2-3; possible D gene TRBD1, 5 bases. Germline V gene sequence: CDR1 SGHRS, CDR2 YFSETQ. The CDR3 contains 15 residues. Trimming left V 0 bases short and J 4 bases short, with 12 bases between. In nucleotides, the CDR3 is TGCGCCAGCAGCTTGGAGGGCAGGGTGCCAGATACGCAGTATTTT. It codes for CASSLEGRVPDTQYF.

J is TRBJ2-2 and V is TRBV28; D is unclear. Trimming left V 5 bases short and J 8 bases short, with 6 bases between. This CDR3 comprises 11 residues. The germline V gene has CDR1 MDHEN and CDR2 SYDVKM. As DNA, the CDR3 is TGTGCCAGCAGTGAGGAAGGGGAGCTGTTTTTT. Amino acid sequence: CASSEEGELFF.

CDR3 coding DNA: TGTGCCAGCAGCCACCCGATTATACAAGAGACCCAGTACTTC. Protein product: CASSHPIIQETQYF. V and J are TRBV5-4 and TRBJ2-5; D unresolved. V was cut by 4 bases and J by 2 bases, with 12 bases left in between. The CDR3 extends over 14 amino acids. The germline CDR1 and CDR2 sequences are SGHNT and YYREEE (reference sequence).

This chain connects TRBV19 to TRBJ1-5; TRBD1 aligns across 7 bases. The CDR3 has 14 residues. The V gene end was trimmed by 9 bases and the J gene end by 1 base; junction bases not matched to a gene: 6. In germline, CDR1 is LNHDA, CDR2 SQIVND (reference sequence). CDR3 sequence: CASLLQGSNQPQHF. The CDR3 DNA follows: TGTGCCAGCCTTCTACAGGGGAGCAATCAGCCCCAGCATTTT.

The chain uses TRBV11-1 and TRBJ2-5; D remains ambiguous. Trimming pared 0 bases from V and 4 bases from J, leaving 9 bases between. CDR1 is SGHAT and CDR2 is FQDESV in the germline V gene (reference sequence). This CDR3 spans 14 amino acids. In DNA form, the CDR3 reads TGTGCCAGCAGCTTAGCCAGGTCTGCAGAGACCCAGTACTTC. This encodes CASSLARSAETQYF.

The genes are TRBV27 and TRBJ2-7; maybe TRBD2 (6 bases). CDR3 length: 14 amino acids. Trimming left V 4 bases short and J 3 bases short, with 13 bases between. Germline values: CDR1 MNHEY, CDR2 SMNVEV (reference sequence). CDR3 in DNA: TGTGCCAGCAGTTCACTAGCTAGGGACTACGAGCAGTACTTC. Translated: CASSSLARDYEQYF.

This clone is a singleton in its sample. V usage is TRBV6-1 and J usage is TRBJ2-7; 12 nucleotides line up with TRBD2. Trimming cost V 6 bases and J 7 bases; bases outside gene matches: 10. From germline, CDR1 is MNHNS and CDR2 SASEGT. The CDR3 covers 15 residues. DNA for the CDR3: TGTGCCAGCAGGCCCAGACTAGCGGGGGAAGGGGAGCAGTACTTC. It translates to CASRPRLAGEGEQYF.

The chain carries TRBV2 and TRBJ1-1, with D unclear. V dropped 7 bases and J dropped 4 bases, with 13 bases sitting between them. Germline V gene sequence: CDR1 SNHLY, CDR2 FYNNEI. The CDR3 length is 13 residues. CDR3 loop: CASTGGPSTEAFF. CDR3 DNA: TGTGCCAGCACGGGAGGGCCGAGCACTGAAGCTTTCTTT.

The chain couples TRBV5-6 to TRBJ2-3, with D unclear. Trimming shortened V by 0 bases and J by 2 bases, and 7 bases separated the two germline ends. This CDR3 region has 14 residues. The germline V gene has CDR1 SGHDT and CDR2 YYEEEE. The CDR3 sequence: CASSLVQITDTQYF. The DNA of the CDR3 is TGTGCCAGCAGCTTGGTACAGATCACAGATACGCAGTATTTT.